The next 24 T cell receptor beta chains were all read from a single sample in a study of blood T cell repertoires in COVID-19. Sequenced by immunoSEQ multiplex PCR; TCRdb stores in-frame clones only, minus some. The table includes roughly 240,000 clones, 86% detected once. The sample taken for sequencing was peripheral blood. The receptors were gathered from a woman aged 25 to 39 who had recovered from COVID-19.

The chain recombines TRBV27 with TRBJ2-1; perhaps TRBD2 as D (6 bases). Per germline, CDR1 MNHEY and CDR2 SMNVEV (reference sequence). The germline V and J ends were trimmed by 6 bases and 3 bases, with 12 bases remaining between them. There are 14 residues in the CDR3. The CDR3 nucleotides are TGTGCCAGCAGCGCGCAGGGACTCTACAATGAGCAGTTCTTC. Amino acids: CASSAQGLYNEQFF.

The rearrangement joins TRBV7-9 to TRBJ1-4; unclear D gene. The CDR3 is 15 amino acids. The germline V gene encodes CDR1 SEHNR and CDR2 FQNEAQ (reference sequence). Trimming stripped 5 bases from V and 6 bases from J, with 16 bases between. The CDR3: CASSRFAGLDEKLFF. DNA of the CDR3: TGTGCCAGCAGCCGATTCGCCGGACTTGATGAAAAACTGTTTTTT.

The CDR3 loop reads CASSPPITAGGGETQYF. CDR3 DNA: TGTGCCAGCTCACCACCGATAACAGCGGGGGGTGGCGAGACCCAGTACTTC. The J gene is TRBJ2-5, the V gene TRBV18, with 9 bases fitting TRBD2. The V segment lost 0 bases and the J segment 5 bases; nucleotides outside the gene matches: 10. Germline CDR1 and CDR2: KGHSH and LQKENI. The CDR3 sequence is 17 residues long.

The chain uses TRBV3-1 (or the pseudogene TRBV3-2) and TRBJ2-2; D might be TRBD2 (5 bases). The V gene's germline CDR1 is LGHDT and CDR2 YNNKEL (reference sequence). The CDR3 extends over 14 amino acids. V shed 3 bases and J shed 7 bases, with 12 bases lying between them. CDR3 region: CASSQVPGIGELFF. CDR3 coding DNA: TGTGCCAGCAGCCAGGTACCCGGGATCGGGGAGCTGTTTTTT.

The table lists this clone with a few counts. The chain recombines TRBV27 with TRBJ1-1; 7 bases align to TRBD1. CDR3 length: 16 amino acids. Germline CDR1 MNHEY, CDR2 SMNVEV (reference sequence). Trimming removed 6 bases from V and 1 base from J; junction bases left unmatched: 11. CDR3 sequence reads: CASSQTTGTANTEAFF. CDR3 nucleotides: TGTGCCAGCAGCCAAACCACCGGGACAGCGAACACTGAAGCTTTCTTT.

CDR3 in amino acids: CSASFGGSSTDTQYF. CDR3 sequence (DNA): TGCAGTGCTAGTTTCGGGGGATCTAGCACAGATACGCAGTATTTT. This rearrangement joins TRBV20-1 to TRBJ2-3, with D perhaps TRBD2 (6 bases). The CDR3 is 15 residues long. CDR1 DFQATT and CDR2 SNEGSKA come from the germline V gene (reference sequence). Deletions cut 3 bases from V and 0 bases from J, with 13 bases between.

This chain connects TRBV6-6 to TRBJ1-2; 11 positions match TRBD1. The CDR3 has 16 residues. Germline assignment: CDR1 MNHNY and CDR2 SVGAGI (reference sequence). J gave up 4 bases and V 2 bases, and 6 bases lay outside the gene matches. The CDR3 DNA sequence: TGTGCCAGCAGTTACCCCGGGGACAGGGGGAGCTATGGCTACACCTTC. Amino acid sequence: CASSYPGDRGSYGYTF.

As concerns this clone: The identical CDR3 is also encoded by other nucleotide sequences in the sample. The chain employs TRBV5-5 and TRBJ1-4; D remains unclear. Trimming took 4 bases from V and 0 from J, leaving 10 bases between them. Germline V lookup: CDR1 SGHKS, CDR2 YYEKEE (reference sequence). The CDR3 contains 15 residues. The CDR3 reads CASSLRTATNEKLFF. As DNA, the CDR3 is TGTGCCAGCAGCCTGCGGACTGCAACTAATGAAAAACTGTTTTTT.

The V call is TRBV15, the J call TRBJ1-3; D is undetermined. Trimming removed 3 bases at V and 0 bases at J, with 9 bases between. Germline V gene lookup returns CDR1 LNHNV and CDR2 YYDKDF (reference sequence). The CDR3 runs 15 residues. The DNA of the CDR3 is TGTGCCACCAGCAGGCTAGGGAGCTCTGGAAACACCATATATTTT. It yields the protein CATSRLGSSGNTIYF.

The chain combines TRBV6-6 with TRBJ1-1, with 7 bases matching TRBD1. Trimming took 5 bases from V and 4 from J; bases not matched to a gene: 25. The germline V gene has CDR1 MNHNY and CDR2 SVGAGI (reference sequence). The CDR3 sequence is 20 residues long. The CDR3 nucleotides read TGTGCCAGCAGTCAACCGACAGGGCGCCGACCCGGGGCATGGGGCACTGAAGCTTTCTTT. Its translation: CASSQPTGRRPGAWGTEAFF.

The chain carries TRBV15 and TRBJ2-5; 9 nucleotides line up with TRBD2. V was clipped by 0 bases and J by 3 bases; unmatched bases: 14. The V gene's germline CDR1 is LNHNV and CDR2 YYDKDF (reference sequence). This CDR3 has 19 residues. The CDR3 DNA is TGTGCCACCAGCAGAGAAGATATTGTAGCGGGGGACCAAGAAGAGACCCAGTACTTC. It specifies CATSREDIVAGDQEETQYF.

This chain connects TRBV5-1 to TRBJ1-2, with a possible D match to TRBD1 (6 bases). Per germline, CDR1 SGHRS and CDR2 YFSETQ. Trimming removed 4 bases at V and 2 bases at J, with 9 bases between. The CDR3 runs 13 residues. The CDR3 here is CASSPDRNYGYTF. Written as DNA, the CDR3 is TGCGCCAGCAGCCCCGACAGGAACTATGGCTACACCTTC. Based on the CDR3 plus reference TRBV5-1 and TRBJ1-2, the full variable domain is KAGVTQTPRYLIKTRGQQVTLSCSPISGHRSVSWYQQTPGQGLQFLFEYFSETQRNKGNFPGRFSGRQFSNSRSEMNVSTLELGDSALYLCASSPDRNYGYTFGSGTRLTVV.

This clone appeared a single time. The chain is built from TRBV6-7 and TRBJ1-6; D is unresolved. TRBV6-7 is noted as an ORF with a role that remains uncertain. CDR3 length: 16 residues. V lost 5 bases, J lost 4 bases, and 15 bases lay in between. The CDR3 DNA reads TGTGCCAGCAGTAACGCTCAGGAAAGGTATAATTCACCCCTCCACTTT. It codes for CASSNAQERYNSPLHF.

CDR3 amino acids: CASRGSTGRNTEAFF. The CDR3 DNA is TGTGCCAGCAGAGGGTCTACAGGGAGGAACACTGAAGCTTTCTTT. The chain couples TRBV13 to TRBJ1-1; tentative D call: TRBD1 (6 bases). Trimming shortened V by 6 bases and J by 1 base, and 15 bases separated the two germline ends. Germline V gene lookup returns CDR1 PRHDT and CDR2 FYEKMQ (reference sequence). There are 15 residues in the CDR3.

This clone was picked up one time. The J gene is TRBJ1-2, the V gene TRBV9, with a tentative D call TRBD1 (5 bases). V lost 4 bases, J lost 0 bases, and 19 bases lay in between. The CDR3 covers 17 residues. The germline CDR1 and CDR2 sequences are SGDLS and YYNGEE. The CDR3 DNA is TGTGCCAGCAGCCCCATACGGGGGACTAGAGCTAACTATGGCTACACCTTC. Its translation is CASSPIRGTRANYGYTF.

This chain joins TRBV2 and TRBJ2-5; D is unclear. Germline loops: CDR1 SNHLY, CDR2 FYNNEI. V lost 5 bases to trimming and J lost 5 bases, with 12 bases between them. This CDR3 has 13 amino acids. Here the CDR3 DNA reads TGTGCCAGCAGTTCCGGTAGGCGGGAGACCCAGTACTTC. Its translation: CASSSGRRETQYF.

V is TRBV6-5 and J is TRBJ1-2; TRBD1 matches 9 bases. CDR1 is MNHEY, CDR2 SVGAGI, per germline. This CDR3 region has 14 residues. J was trimmed by 6 bases and V by 5 bases; bases with no gene match: 7. The CDR3 here is CASSPGTGLNGYTF. The CDR3 DNA reads as TGTGCCAGCAGTCCCGGGACAGGGTTGAATGGCTACACCTTC.

The chain uses TRBV27 and TRBJ2-7, with 9 bases that match TRBD1. The CDR3 length is 14 residues. The trim removed 5 bases at V and 3 bases at J, leaving 5 bases unmatched. The V gene's germline CDR1 is MNHEY and CDR2 SMNVEV (reference sequence). The CDR3 is CASSKGQGGYEQYF. CDR3 nucleotides: TGTGCCAGCAGTAAGGGACAGGGTGGCTACGAGCAGTACTTC.

The rearrangement links TRBV25-1 to TRBJ1-6, with 8 bases identical to TRBD1. V gave up 4 bases and J gave up 6 bases; unmatched junction bases: 5. Germline CDR1 reads MGHDK; CDR2 reads SYGVNS. CDR3 length: 15 amino acids. CDR3 sequence (DNA): TGTGCCAGCAGTGTCGCTGGGACAGGTAATTCACCCCTCCACTTT. This sequence encodes CASSVAGTGNSPLHF.

The chain's CDR3 is CASSSPGEELFF. In nucleotides, the CDR3 is TGTGCCAGCAGTTCCCCGGGGGAGGAGCTGTTTTTT. The chain has TRBV27 and TRBJ2-2; the D gene is possibly TRBD2 (6 bases). CDR3 size: 12 residues. CDR1 and CDR2 from the germline V gene are MNHEY and SMNVEV (reference sequence). V was trimmed by 4 bases and J by 10 bases, leaving 10 bases between them.

The chain recombines TRBV19 with TRBJ2-1; 10 nucleotides align to TRBD1. The germline V gene has CDR1 LNHDA and CDR2 SQIVND (reference sequence). V lost 4 bases and J lost 5; bases outside the gene matches: 11. The CDR3 sequence is 17 residues long. The CDR3 sequence is CASSKWGQGFIHNEQFF. CDR3 nucleotides: TGTGCCAGTAGTAAGTGGGGACAGGGGTTTATTCACAATGAGCAGTTCTTC.

The chain carries TRBV5-6 and TRBJ1-1, with a weak D call TRBD1 (5 bases). Trimming pared 2 bases from V and 1 base from J, leaving 6 bases between. Germline V gene sequence: CDR1 SGHDT, CDR2 YYEEEE. The CDR3 length is 13 residues. CDR3 nucleotides: TGTGCCAGCAGCTTAGGGGAGAACACTGAAGCTTTCTTT. It encodes CASSLGENTEAFF.

This chain uses TRBV27 with TRBJ2-1; TRBD2 matches at 7 bases. The CDR3 has 19 residues. The germline CDR1 and CDR2 sequences are MNHEY and SMNVEV (reference sequence). Trimming removed 4 bases from V and 5 bases from J; junction bases left unmatched: 20. DNA of the CDR3: TGTGCCAGCAGTTCCTTTGTGAAACTTGGGCAGGCGGGGGACAATGAGCAGTTCTTC. Protein product: CASSSFVKLGQAGDNEQFF.

V gene TRBV2 combines with J gene TRBJ2-2; D is undetermined. Between the trimmed V and J ends, which lost 3 bases and 5 bases, there was a span of 13 bases. CDR1 and CDR2 (germline): SNHLY, FYNNEI. This CDR3 spans 15 amino acids. The CDR3 DNA sequence: TGTGCCAGCAGTGAGACTTGGCTAAAAACCGGGGAGCTGTTTTTT. It encodes CASSETWLKTGELFF.